This TCR beta chain was sequenced during a study of blood T cell repertoires in COVID-19. About the study: Researchers got acute and convalescent COVID-19 samples from the United States, Italy and Spain.

Clinical histories supplied by participants themselves formed the basis of cohort assignment. Contact with a PCR-confirmed or clinician-diagnosed COVID-19 case occurred within 2 weeks of entry. The method was immunoSEQ multiplex PCR; TCRdb's version includes in-frame clones alone and lacks a portion of them. The repertoire holds about 180,000 clones, approximately 80% seen once, with around an eighth in the top ten. The ends lost 3 bases at V and 11 bases at J; junction bases unmatched: 10. The germline V gene encodes CDR1 KGHSH and CDR2 LQKENI. The CDR3 extends over 14 amino acids. Sequenced: PBMCs or T cells enriched from blood (not recorded which). This sequence originates from a man in his sixties who had been exposed to COVID-19. This chain joins TRBV18 and TRBJ1-2, with 9 bases matching TRBD1. The CDR3 here is CASSPPGQGFGYTF. CDR3 DNA: TGTGCCAGCTCACCCCCGGGACAGGGTTTCGGGTACACCTTC.